A selection of T cell receptor beta chains follows, all from one sample in a study of blood T cells in healthy people across ages. In TCRdb, the 5' RACE reads were re-called with MiXCR into one record per CDR3 protein. In the table there are about 640,000 distinct CDR3 sequences, approximately 40% of which are singletons. The sequencing sample was made of blood. The receptor source for this set is a man older than 75 in good health. CDR3s leave out the opening cysteine and the closing phenylalanine or tryptophan. Some rows mark clone size as missing; the rest say once, few, many or name a class of expanded clone.

NA	TRBV10-3	AISESFISGTEQY
NA	TRBV12-3/TRBV12-4	ASSIDLGPYNEQF
few	TRBV18	ASSPPQRTSTDTQY
once	TRBV6-2/TRBV6-3	ANSSLMSSDTQY
NA	TRBV20-1	SARADRERNNEQY
NA	TRBV4-1	ASSQDRQGGLYEQY
NA	TRBV29-1	SVGGPRNTEAF
NA	TRBV4-2	ASSQGLGARNEQY
few	TRBV9	ASSVGGDSQETQY
few	TRBV3-1	ASSPRDRIMNTEAF
few	TRBV7-9	ASSRTRGKEQY
NA	TRBV20-1	SARGRRAGVVMDEQF
NA	TRBV7-2	ACSSGTGRTGELF
few	TRBV24-1	ATSDPRTGSYEQY
many	TRBV20-1	SANSYRLNTEAF
NA	TRBV3-1	ASSDRDRGGYT
NA	TRBV27	ASSSWGSYNEQF
NA	TRBV3-1	ASSRGLQPQH
few	TRBV27	ASSLSGTGSFYEQY
NA	TRBV9	ASSVDKRGPDTQY
many	TRBV29-1	SVEEMGQSYEQY
once	TRBV30	AWSPMRGGEQF
few	TRBV2	ASSADTVNQPQH
many	TRBV7-9	ASSQYMKTSWGDTQY
NA	TRBV28	ASRSPRDGQETQY
NA	TRBV28	ASSHRWGNQPQH
NA	TRBV6-2/TRBV6-3	ASSDERLAGGKY
NA	TRBV18	ASSPRDPGDAGANVLT
NA	TRBV6-2/TRBV6-3	ASSPDQTLISHIQY
few	TRBV3-1	ASSQFGTSVNNEQF
few	TRBV25-1	ASSTGQGNHEQY
few	TRBV24-1	ATSDRLAGGIPLGGTQY
NA	TRBV7-3	ASSSDSGTSGYNEQF
NA	TRBV5-6	ASSFSRSPYGYT
few	TRBV5-8	ASSITGQGKIEQF
NA	TRBV7-2	ASSLANGGVNEQF
NA	TRBV12-3/TRBV12-4	ASSDGQYYEQY
few	TRBV30	AWSGGFDTDTQY
many	TRBV27	ASSRTGTSGIKEQY
once	TRBV20-1	SASSSQGRKETQY
NA	TRBV6-2/TRBV6-3	ASSYAGSKSYEQY
NA	TRBV4-1	ASSQDRGQLQH
NA	TRBV7-9	ASSLWEGGTDTQY
few	TRBV14	ASSQFGTSGRAAYNEQF
NA	TRBV25-1	ASTKAARNTEAF
NA	TRBV2	ASKSQNYNEQF
NA	TRBV28	ASRLNAGNEQF
NA	TRBV6-1	ASRDRNYEQY
NA	TRBV4-1	ASSQPSTTYLNEQY
few	TRBV6-2/TRBV6-3	ASLGERGTADYGYT
few	TRBV9	ASSVGGDPDEQY
NA	TRBV2	ASSEGGNQETQY
few	TRBV5-1	ASSPRGENTEAF
NA	TRBV7-3	ASSLMGAGVSDTQY